One and the same sample provided the 30 T cell receptor beta chains below, sequenced in a study of cytomegalovirus exposure and HLA in healthy donors. Use of 60 Vbeta and 13 Jbeta primers characterized the PCR. The data were produced by immunoSEQ multiplex PCR, yet TCRdb's version contains in-frame clones alone and is incomplete. The sample yields 200,000 to 250,000 clones, 75% to 80% seen once. Sequencing used PBMCs. The receptors were sampled from a man aged 18 to 29 in good health and CMV-seronegative.

CDR3 nucleotides: TGTGCCAGCAACGAAGCGGGAGCCTCCTACGAGCAGTACTTC. Encoded protein: CASNEAGASYEQYF. The chain uses TRBV9 and TRBJ2-7; 8 positions match TRBD2. After removal of 6 bases from V and 0 bases from J, the junction contained 5 bases not matched to a gene. The V gene's germline CDR1 is SGDLS and CDR2 YYNGEE. The CDR3 is 14 amino acids.

The chain links TRBV7-6 to TRBJ2-5, with TRBD2 identical over 7 bases. The V and J ends lost 5 bases and 10 bases, in that order; junction bases with no gene match: 7. From germline, CDR1 is SGHVS and CDR2 FNYEAQ. The CDR3 is made up of 12 amino acids. The CDR3 reads CASSPHGGVQYF. The CDR3 DNA reads as TGTGCCAGCAGCCCCCATGGGGGGGTCCAGTACTTC.

CDR3 amino acids: CASSTRDRVYGYTF. DNA of the CDR3: TGTGCCAGCAGCACCCGGGACAGGGTATATGGCTACACCTTC. The chain couples TRBV5-4 to TRBJ1-2; 9 bases are a match to TRBD1. CDR3 length: 14 amino acids. Germline lookup yields CDR1 SGHNT and CDR2 YYREEE (reference sequence). With V trimmed by 4 bases and J by 5 bases, 6 bases remained unmatched.

This sequence joins TRBV2 and TRBJ1-5; D is unresolved. Germline-derived CDR1 and CDR2 are SNHLY and FYNNEI. The CDR3 runs to 14 residues. V was clipped by 8 bases and J by 0 bases, with 11 bases between them. The CDR3 spells CASASEDSNQPQHF. The CDR3 DNA follows: TGTGCCAGCGCGAGCGAGGATAGCAATCAGCCCCAGCATTTT.

This chain connects TRBV11-2 to TRBJ1-1, with 8 bases fitting TRBD1. With 2 bases clipped from V and 3 bases from J, the junction kept 2 bases outside the gene matches. The V gene's germline CDR1 is SGHAT and CDR2 FQNNGV. This CDR3 contains 14 residues. The CDR3: CASSLSTGDTEAFF. The CDR3 nucleotides read TGTGCCAGCAGCTTATCGACAGGGGACACTGAAGCTTTCTTT.

The V call is TRBV9, the J call TRBJ1-1, with unresolved D. Germline assignment: CDR1 SGDLS and CDR2 YYNGEE. This CDR3 is 15 amino acids long. Trimming took off 0 bases at V and 0 bases at J, with 9 bases between the two ends. In DNA, the CDR3 is TGTGCCAGCAGCGTAGTTTCAGACATGAACACTGAAGCTTTCTTT. Protein sequence: CASSVVSDMNTEAFF.

This clone was detected only a few times. The rearrangement uses TRBV9 and TRBJ1-4; D not certain. Looked up from germline, CDR1 is SGDLS and CDR2 is YYNGEE. V was trimmed by 6 bases and J by 7 bases, leaving 10 bases between them. This CDR3 has 12 amino acids. CDR3 sequence (DNA): TGTGCCAGCACAGGCAGTAGTGAAAAACTGTTTTTT. Protein sequence: CASTGSSEKLFF.

The chain combines TRBV6-1 with TRBJ2-3, with 7 positions matching TRBD1. The CDR3 runs 16 residues. Germline V gene sequence: CDR1 MNHNS, CDR2 SASEGT. Trimming cost V 3 bases and J 2 bases; bases outside gene matches: 8. This CDR3 reads CASSDLDRWPTDTQYF. CDR3 DNA: TGTGCCAGCAGTGACCTGGACAGGTGGCCCACAGATACGCAGTATTTT.

Regarding this clone: Compared with germline, one end of the junction differs, possibly owing to a read error. The J gene is TRBJ2-5, the V gene TRBV7-6; 10 bases align to TRBD2. The CDR3 has 16 amino acids. Per germline, CDR1 SGHVS and CDR2 FNYEAQ. The CDR3 loop reads CAGSSYLAGGSLAQYF. CDR3 DNA: TGTGCCGGCAGCTCCTATTTAGCGGGAGGCTCCCTAGCCCAGTACTTC.

The J gene is TRBJ2-3, the V gene TRBV5-1, with 9 bases that match TRBD2. This CDR3 has 19 residues. The V gene end was trimmed by 4 bases and the J gene end by 0 bases; junction bases not matched to a gene: 15. Germline V gives CDR1 SGHRS, CDR2 YFSETQ. The chain's CDR3 is CASSPLGSGGPSSTDTQYF. DNA for the CDR3: TGCGCCAGCAGCCCCCTAGGAAGCGGGGGGCCTTCTAGCACAGATACGCAGTATTTT.

The chain couples TRBV21-1 to TRBJ1-5; TRBD1 is the table's D call, not checked against the DNA. TRBV21-1 is a recognized pseudogene. The CDR3 is 17 residues long. The CDR3 loop reads CASSLPGQKGSNQPQHF. CDR3 coding DNA: TGTGCCAGCAGCCTCCCGGGACAAAAGGGCTCCAATCAGCCCCAGCATTTT.

The CDR3 sequence: CASSLYGAGDTGELFF. CDR3 sequence (DNA): TGTGCCAGCAGCTTGTACGGGGCGGGGGACACCGGGGAGCTGTTTTTT. The chain recombines TRBV5-6 with TRBJ2-2, with 7 bases lining up with TRBD2. V dropped 1 base and J dropped 3; count of bases not matched to a gene: 6. Looked up from germline, CDR1 is SGHDT and CDR2 is YYEEEE. The CDR3 spans 16 residues.

In its sample, this clone was seen once. The chain carries TRBV19 and TRBJ2-3; 11 nucleotides line up with TRBD1. This CDR3 has 16 residues. Looked up from germline, CDR1 is LNHDA and CDR2 is SQIVND (reference sequence). The V and J ends lost 5 bases and 3 bases, in that order; junction bases with no gene match: 7. The CDR3 loop is CASSPGTGGITDTQYF. The CDR3 DNA sequence: TGTGCCAGTAGTCCCGGGACAGGGGGAATAACAGATACGCAGTATTTT.

This chain joins TRBV4-3 and TRBJ2-5, with D possibly matching TRBD2 (5 bases). Germline loops: CDR1 LGHNA, CDR2 YSLEER. V dropped 0 bases and J dropped 5 bases, with 10 bases sitting between them. This CDR3 is built from 14 residues. As DNA, the CDR3 is TGCGCCAGCAGCCAAGACCTGCGGGCGGAGACCCAGTACTTC. This codes for CASSQDLRAETQYF.

The chain carries TRBV7-8 and TRBJ1-5, with 10 bases lining up with TRBD1. CDR1 is SGHVS, CDR2 FQNEAQ, per germline. The length of the CDR3 is 18 residues. V gave up 2 bases and J gave up 2 bases; unmatched junction bases: 9. The CDR3 region has the DNA TGTGCCAGCAGCTTATTCGGACAGGGGGGATTCGGCAATCAGCCCCAGCATTTT. Translating gives CASSLFGQGGFGNQPQHF.

This clone occurred once. The chain combines TRBV15 with TRBJ1-1, with D hard to call. Germline V gives CDR1 LNHNV, CDR2 YYDKDF (reference sequence). V gave up 0 bases and J gave up 6 bases, with 8 bases separating them. This CDR3 has 13 residues. The CDR3 loop is CATSRDHGAEAFF. For the CDR3, the DNA is TGTGCCACCAGCAGAGATCACGGTGCTGAAGCTTTCTTT.

This chain uses TRBV7-6 with TRBJ2-7; the D gene is possibly TRBD1 (6 bases). CDR1 is SGHVS and CDR2 is FNYEAQ in the germline V gene. This CDR3 has 15 residues. The ends were cut back, 3 bases at V and 6 bases at J, with 18 bases in the middle. The CDR3 spells CASSFLPGQSGEQYF. The CDR3 DNA follows: TGTGCCAGCAGCTTCCTACCGGGACAATCGGGCGAGCAGTACTTC.

This chain uses TRBV6-1 with TRBJ2-7, with D possibly matching TRBD1 (6 bases). The CDR3 runs to 13 residues. V was trimmed by 6 bases and J by 3 bases, leaving 12 bases between them. Germline-derived CDR1 and CDR2 are MNHNS and SASEGT. CDR3 DNA: TGTGCCAGCAGACCGGGACATATCTACGAGCAGTACTTC. Its protein is CASRPGHIYEQYF.

As concerns this clone: The sample carries other DNA sequences with the same CDR3. This sequence joins TRBV15 and TRBJ1-6, with TRBD1 matching 9 bases. This CDR3 spans 16 amino acids. Germline V lookup: CDR1 LNHNV, CDR2 YYDKDF (reference sequence). With V trimmed by 2 bases and J by 9 bases, 8 bases remained unmatched. Here the CDR3 reads CATSRSRGQGVSPLHF. DNA of the CDR3: TGTGCCACCAGCAGATCCCGGGGACAGGGAGTTTCACCCCTCCACTTT.

The rearrangement links TRBV30 to TRBJ1-1, with D perhaps matching TRBD1 (5 bases). The germline V gene has CDR1 GTSNPN and CDR2 SVGIG (reference sequence). The CDR3 is 12 residues long. V was shortened by 1 base and J by 5 bases, with 8 bases between the two germline ends. CDR3 in DNA: TGTGCCTGGAGTGGGGGGGGGACTGAAGCTTTCTTT. This encodes CAWSGGGTEAFF.

The rearrangement joins TRBV9 to TRBJ2-7, with 9 bases aligning to TRBD2. CDR3 length: 15 residues. Germline V gene sequence: CDR1 SGDLS, CDR2 YYNGEE. With 0 bases clipped from V and 6 bases from J, the junction kept 7 bases outside the gene matches. The CDR3 DNA follows: TGTGCCAGCAGCGTAGGAGGGACTAGCATCTCCGAGCAGTACTTC. The encoded protein is CASSVGGTSISEQYF.

The V and J genes are TRBV7-3 and TRBJ1-2; D is undetermined. Germline V gene data show CDR1 as SGHTA and CDR2 as FQGTGA. Trimming shortened V by 3 bases and J by 4 bases, and 15 bases separated the two germline ends. The CDR3 has 15 residues. CDR3 nucleotide sequence: TGTGCCAGCAGCTTGGGGATCACCGGAGGCTATGGCTACACCTTC. Translating gives CASSLGITGGYGYTF.

This clone was observed a few times. V usage is TRBV6-5 and J usage is TRBJ1-2; D unclear. The ends were cut back, 5 bases at V and 8 bases at J, with 12 bases in the middle. The CDR3 loop spans 12 amino acids. Per the germline V gene, CDR1 is MNHEY and CDR2 is SVGAGI. DNA for the CDR3: TGTGCCAGCAGTCAAGGCCGAGGGGGCTACACCTTC. Protein: CASSQGRGGYTF.

This clone turned up a few times. V gene TRBV5-1 combines with J gene TRBJ2-5; 8 bases agree with TRBD1. From germline, CDR1 is SGHRS and CDR2 YFSETQ. J was trimmed by 2 bases and V by 4 bases; bases with no gene match: 7. This CDR3 is 15 amino acids long. CDR3 residues: CASSRWDRIQETQYF. The CDR3, as DNA: TGCGCCAGCAGCAGATGGGACAGGATTCAAGAGACCCAGTACTTC. Using reference TRBV5-1 and TRBJ2-5 for the parts outside the CDR3, the full variable domain is KAGVTQTPRYLIKTRGQQVTLSCSPISGHRSVSWYQQTPGQGLQFLFEYFSETQRNKGNFPGRFSGRQFSNSRSEMNVSTLELGDSALYLCASSRWDRIQETQYFGPGTRLLVL.

Of note for this clone: One junction end does not reproduce the germline sequence, and a read error may be involved. The chain links TRBV7-7 to TRBJ2-1; 8 nucleotides match TRBD1. The V gene's germline CDR1 is SSHAT and CDR2 FNYEAQ (reference sequence). This CDR3 is 18 amino acids long. As DNA, the CDR3 is TGTGCTAGCAGCCTCCGGGACAGGTCGTTCCTCTCCTACAATGAGCAGTTCTTC. Translating gives CASSLRDRSFLSYNEQFF.

The rearrangement links TRBV19 to TRBJ1-5; TRBD1 is a possible D gene (6 bases). Germline assignment: CDR1 LNHDA and CDR2 SQIVND (reference sequence). The CDR3 contains 15 residues. V was clipped by 6 bases and J by 5 bases, with 17 bases between them. The CDR3 reads CASSRDGTYDQPQHF. DNA of the CDR3: TGTGCCAGTAGCCGTGATGGGACATATGATCAGCCCCAGCATTTT.

This clone came up a few times. V gene TRBV7-3 combines with J gene TRBJ2-5, with a weak D call TRBD2 (6 bases). CDR1 is SGHTA, CDR2 FQGTGA, per germline. V was cut by 3 bases and J by 5 bases, with 19 bases left in between. The CDR3 spans 16 residues. In nucleotides, the CDR3 is TGTGCCAGCAGCTTCTACGGGGCGGGGCAGCGGGAGACCCAGTACTTC. This translates into CASSFYGAGQRETQYF.

CDR3 nucleotides: TGTACCAGCAGCCTAAACCGAGGTCAAAGATCCTACGAGCAGTACTTC. Its protein is CTSSLNRGQRSYEQYF. The V gene is TRBV7-2, the J gene TRBJ2-7; unclear D gene. V lost 5 bases and J 1 base, leaving 18 bases between the germline ends. Germline V gives CDR1 SGHTA, CDR2 FQGNSA. The CDR3 contains 16 residues.

The V call is TRBV30, the J call TRBJ1-6; D gene unclear. Trimming removed 8 bases at V and 0 bases at J, with 11 bases between. The CDR3 has 14 residues. Per germline, CDR1 GTSNPN and CDR2 SVGIG (reference sequence). The CDR3 coding sequence is TGTGCCATGAGGCCTAGCTCCTATAATTCACCCCTCCACTTT. Translated, it gives CAMRPSSYNSPLHF.

The J gene is TRBJ2-2, the V gene TRBV7-2; no clear D gene. V was shortened by 1 base and J by 8 bases, with 5 bases between the two germline ends. The CDR3 extends over 12 amino acids. Germline CDR1 SGHTA, CDR2 FQGNSA. The CDR3 sequence is CASSLDRGELFF. The CDR3 nucleotides are TGTGCCAGCAGCTTAGACCGGGGGGAGCTGTTTTTT. Full variable domain (outside the CDR3, taken from reference TRBV7-2 and TRBJ2-2): GAGVSQSPSNKVTEKGKDVELRCDPISGHTALYWYRQSLGQGLEFLIYFQGNSAPDKSGLPSDRFSAERTGGSVSTLTIQRTQQEDSAVYLCASSLDRGELFFGEGSRLTVL.